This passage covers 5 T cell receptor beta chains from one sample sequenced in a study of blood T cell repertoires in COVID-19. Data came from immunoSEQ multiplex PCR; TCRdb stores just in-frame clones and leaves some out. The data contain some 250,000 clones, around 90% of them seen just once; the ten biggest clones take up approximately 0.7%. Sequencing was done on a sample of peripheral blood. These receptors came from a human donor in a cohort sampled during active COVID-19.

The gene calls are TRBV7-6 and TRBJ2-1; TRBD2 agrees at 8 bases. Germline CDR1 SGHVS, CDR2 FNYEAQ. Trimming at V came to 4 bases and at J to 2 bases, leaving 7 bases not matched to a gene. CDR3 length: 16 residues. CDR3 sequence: CASSYLLAVAYNEQFF. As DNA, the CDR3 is TGTGCCAGCAGCTATTTACTAGCGGTAGCCTACAATGAGCAGTTCTTC.

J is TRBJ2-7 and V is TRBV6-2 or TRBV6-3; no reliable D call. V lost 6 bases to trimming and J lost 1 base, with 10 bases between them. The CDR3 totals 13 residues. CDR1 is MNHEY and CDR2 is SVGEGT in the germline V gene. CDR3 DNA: TGTGCCAGCAGCATACTTCAATCCTACGAGCAGTACTTC. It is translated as CASSILQSYEQYF.

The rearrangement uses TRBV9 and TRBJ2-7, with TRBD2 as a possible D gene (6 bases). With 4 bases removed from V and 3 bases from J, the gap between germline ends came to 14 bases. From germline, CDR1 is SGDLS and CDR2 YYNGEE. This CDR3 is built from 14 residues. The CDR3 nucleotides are TGTGCCAGCAGCACCGGGACTCCTAACTACGAGCAGTACTTC. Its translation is CASSTGTPNYEQYF.

CDR3 sequence reads: CASSLARGYGYTF. The CDR3 DNA follows: TGTGCCAGCAGCCTCGCCCGGGGCTATGGCTACACCTTC. V usage is TRBV7-8 and J usage is TRBJ1-2; D remains ambiguous. The CDR3 runs 13 residues. Germline V gives CDR1 SGHVS, CDR2 FQNEAQ. V lost 5 bases and J 4 bases, leaving 11 bases between the germline ends.

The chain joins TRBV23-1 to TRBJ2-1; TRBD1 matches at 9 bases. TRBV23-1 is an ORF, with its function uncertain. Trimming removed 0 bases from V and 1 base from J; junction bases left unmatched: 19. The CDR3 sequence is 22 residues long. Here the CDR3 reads CASSQSGTGIFLAVPSYNEQFF. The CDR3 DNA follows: TGCGCCAGCAGTCAATCTGGGACAGGGATTTTTCTAGCGGTCCCGTCCTACAATGAGCAGTTCTTC.